These T cell receptor beta chains were read from a single sample in a study of T-cell memory formation after mild COVID-19. TCRdb reprocessed the 5' RACE reads with MiXCR, giving one entry per CDR3 protein. Among about 240,000 distinct CDR3 sequences, more than 8% were seen once, and the ten largest hold roughly a fifth. Sequencing was carried out using PBMCs or a T cell subset sorted from them (not recorded which). Receptors originate from a man aged 18 to 30 who had mild COVID-19 (a few samples of this study predate the infection). Cell type and time point are not known. Both conserved end residues are part of each CDR3. The D gene is left open where the match is weak. Rows give clone size only sometimes, using once, few, many, or a class for an expanded clone.

len	v_gene	abundance	d_gene	j_gene	CDR3aa	CDR3nt
15	TRBV4-3	-	-	TRBJ1-5	CASSQVAGVAQPQHF	TGCGCCAGCAGCCAAGTCGCGGGGGTCGCGCAGCCCCAGCATTTT
13	TRBV7-2	few	TRBD1	TRBJ1-4	CASRGTGGEKLFF	TGTGCCAGCAGAGGGACAGGGGGCGAAAAACTGTTTTTT
15	TRBV12-3/TRBV12-4	few	-	TRBJ1-2	CASRPNSGFNYGYTF	TGTGCCAGCAGGCCTAATTCAGGGTTCAACTATGGCTACACCTTC
16	TRBV5-1	few	TRBD1	TRBJ1-2	CASSLAVGTAHYGYTF	TGCGCCAGCAGCTTGGCCGTCGGGACAGCGCATTATGGCTACACCTTC
16	TRBV5-4	-	TRBD2	TRBJ2-7	CASSFRGGLSSYEQYF	TGTGCCAGCAGCTTCCGCGGGGGACTCAGCTCCTACGAGCAGTACTTC
15	TRBV7-3	many	-	TRBJ1-1	CASSLRGGMNTEAFF	TGTGCCAGCAGCTTGAGGGGGGGCATGAACACTGAAGCTTTCTTT
15	TRBV27	many	-	TRBJ2-1	CASSLLAPKWGEQFF	TGTGCCAGCAGTTTATTGGCGCCCAAATGGGGTGAGCAGTTCTTC
14	TRBV2	few	-	TRBJ1-1	CASSEAIRGTEAFF	TGTGCCAGCAGTGAAGCAATCAGAGGCACTGAAGCTTTCTTT
14	TRBV7-2	-	TRBD1	TRBJ2-1	CASSSPGQPFRQFF	TGTGCCAGCAGCTCCCCGGGACAGCCTTTCAGGCAGTTCTTC
16	TRBV7-3	-	TRBD2	TRBJ2-1	CASSLTGTGGLNEQFF	TGTGCCAGCAGCTTAACGGGAACGGGGGGTCTCAATGAGCAGTTCTTC
14	TRBV10-3	few	TRBD2	TRBJ2-3	CAIDSGRTTDTQYF	TGTGCCATCGATAGCGGGAGAACCACAGATACGCAGTATTTT
17	TRBV15	-	-	TRBJ1-3	CATSSPAGADSGNTIYF	TGTGCCACCAGCAGTCCAGCAGGGGCCGACTCTGGAAACACCATATATTTT
14	TRBV24-1	few	-	TRBJ2-3	CATSDSPRPDTQYF	TGTGCCACCAGTGATTCCCCGAGGCCAGATACGCAGTATTTT
11	TRBV12-3/TRBV12-4	many	-	TRBJ1-2	CASSFGGGYTF	TGTGCCAGCAGTTTTGGGGGAGGCTACACCTTC
15	TRBV5-1	few	-	TRBJ2-2	CASSLVESGTGELFF	TGCGCCAGCAGCTTGGTTGAGTCGGGCACCGGGGAGCTGTTTTTT
13	TRBV7-2	-	-	TRBJ2-1	CATAQGNENEQFF	TGTGCCACTGCCCAGGGAAATGAAAATGAGCAGTTCTTC
18	TRBV6-6	few	TRBD1	TRBJ1-2	CASSLFGQGVKRNYGYTF	TGTGCCAGCAGTCTCTTTGGGCAGGGGGTGAAGCGTAACTATGGCTACACCTTC
15	TRBV20-1	-	TRBD2	TRBJ2-1	CSAQLAGGPYNEQFF	TGCAGTGCCCAATTAGCGGGGGGGCCCTACAATGAGCAGTTCTTC
9	TRBV2	-	-	TRBJ1-2	CVAGGGYTF	TGTGTCGCTGGAGGGGGCTACACCTTC
12	TRBV4-1	-	-	TRBJ1-6	CATISYNSPLHF	TGCGCCACGATCTCCTATAATTCACCCCTCCACTTT
16	TRBV5-1	many	-	TRBJ2-2	CASSLALDRSTGELFF	TGCGCCAGCAGCTTAGCTTTAGACAGATCCACCGGGGAGCTGTTTTTT
17	TRBV18	-	TRBD1	TRBJ1-2	CASSPTTGGLAPYGYTF	TGTGCCAGCTCACCCACCACAGGGGGCCTCGCTCCGTATGGCTACACCTTC
12	TRBV6-6	few	TRBD1	TRBJ1-1	CASSHDRGRAFF	TGTGCCAGCAGTCACGACAGGGGGCGTGCTTTCTTT
11	TRBV20-1	few	-	TRBJ2-1	CSARDVYEQFF	TGCAGTGCTAGAGACGTCTATGAGCAGTTCTTC
14	TRBV14	-	-	TRBJ1-1	CASSPDVGSQSAFF	TGTGCCAGCAGCCCGGACGTTGGTTCCCAGTCGGCTTTCTTT
17	TRBV11-2	-	-	TRBJ2-6	CASSRDPQGSGANVLTF	TGTGCCAGCAGCAGAGACCCGCAGGGTTCTGGGGCCAACGTCCTGACTTTC
17	TRBV7-2	-	TRBD2	TRBJ2-7	CASSLGGLAGAPYEQYF	TGTGCCAGCAGCTTAGGAGGACTAGCGGGAGCCCCCTACGAGCAGTACTTC